The present TCR beta chain was sequenced within a study of T cell responses to AZD1222 COVID-19 vaccine. Profiling relied on immunoSEQ multiplex PCR, and the TCRdb table lists in-frame clones only, not all of them. This sample has some 170,000 clones; roughly 90% occur once, and the top ten carry roughly 4.3%. This clone was counted once. The V gene's germline CDR1 is SQVTM and CDR2 ANQGSEA. The CDR3 runs 14 residues. Trimming shortened V by 1 base and J by 6 bases, and 14 bases separated the two germline ends. J is TRBJ2-3 and V is TRBV29-1, with D perhaps assigned TRBD1 or TRBD2 (5 bases each). The sample here was peripheral blood, taken 28 days after the second AZD1222 dose. The sequence was obtained from an adult who received the AZD1222 COVID-19 vaccine. This CDR3 is CSVEGGAGADTQYF. CDR3 coding DNA: TGCAGCGTTGAAGGAGGGGCCGGCGCGGATACGCAGTATTTT.